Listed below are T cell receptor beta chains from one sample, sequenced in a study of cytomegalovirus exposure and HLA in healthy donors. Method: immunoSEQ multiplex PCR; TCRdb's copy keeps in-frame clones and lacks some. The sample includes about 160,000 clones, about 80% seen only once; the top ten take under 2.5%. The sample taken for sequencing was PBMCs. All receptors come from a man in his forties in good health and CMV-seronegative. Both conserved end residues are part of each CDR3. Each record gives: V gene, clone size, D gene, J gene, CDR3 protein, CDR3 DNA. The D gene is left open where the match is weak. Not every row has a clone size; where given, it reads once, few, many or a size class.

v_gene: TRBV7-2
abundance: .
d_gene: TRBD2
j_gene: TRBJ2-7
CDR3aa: CASTPSGPNRGQYF
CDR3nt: TGTGCCAGCACCCCTAGCGGGCCGAATAGGGGGCAGTACTTC

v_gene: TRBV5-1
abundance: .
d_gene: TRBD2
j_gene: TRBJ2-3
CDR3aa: CASSPGLAGGTDTQYF
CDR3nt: TGCGCCAGCAGCCCGGGACTAGCGGGGGGCACAGATACGCAGTATTTT

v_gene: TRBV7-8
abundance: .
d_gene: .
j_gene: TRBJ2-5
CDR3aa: CASSKDPGDQETQYF
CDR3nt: TGTGCCAGCAGTAAAGACCCGGGGGACCAAGAGACCCAGTACTTC

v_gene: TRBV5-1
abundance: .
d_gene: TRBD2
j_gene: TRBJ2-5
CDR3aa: CASSFSVVAGGDKTQYF
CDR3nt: TGCGCCAGCAGCTTTAGTGTGGTGGCGGGAGGTGACAAGACCCAGTACTTC

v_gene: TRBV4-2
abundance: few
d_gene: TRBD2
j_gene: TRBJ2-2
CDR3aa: CASSPQGLAPGELFF
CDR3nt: TGTGCCAGCAGCCCCCAAGGACTAGCGCCCGGGGAGCTGTTTTTT

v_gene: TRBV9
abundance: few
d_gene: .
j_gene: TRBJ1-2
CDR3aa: CASSVRADYGYTF
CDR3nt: TGTGCCAGCAGCGTGCGGGCGGACTATGGCTACACCTTC

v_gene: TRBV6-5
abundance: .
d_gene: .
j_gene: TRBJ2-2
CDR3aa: CASSSPLYGELFF
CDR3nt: TGTGCCAGCAGTTCCCCACTTTACGGGGAGCTGTTTTTT

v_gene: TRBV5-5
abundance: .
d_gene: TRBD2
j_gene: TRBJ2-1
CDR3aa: CASSSGLAGGLYEQFF
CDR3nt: TGTGCCAGCAGCTCTGGACTAGCGGGAGGATTGTATGAGCAGTTCTTC

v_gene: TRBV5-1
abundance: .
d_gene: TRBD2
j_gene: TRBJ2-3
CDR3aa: CASSWRGLATDTQYF
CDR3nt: TGCGCCAGCAGCTGGCGGGGACTAGCGACAGATACGCAGTATTTT

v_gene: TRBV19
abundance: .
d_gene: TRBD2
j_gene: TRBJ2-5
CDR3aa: CASSTQRERETQYF
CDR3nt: TGTGCCAGTAGTACTCAGCGGGAGAGGGAGACCCAGTACTTC

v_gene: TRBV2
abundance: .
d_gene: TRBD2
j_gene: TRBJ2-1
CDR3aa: CASERASGSREQFF
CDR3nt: TGTGCCAGTGAAAGGGCTAGCGGGAGCCGCGAGCAGTTCTTC

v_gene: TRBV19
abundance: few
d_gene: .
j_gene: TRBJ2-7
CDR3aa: CATPLGTTYYEQYF
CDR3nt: TGTGCCACCCCCCTGGGGACAACCTACTACGAGCAGTACTTC

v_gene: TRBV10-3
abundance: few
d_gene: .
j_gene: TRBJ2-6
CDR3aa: CATGAGANVLTF
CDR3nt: TGTGCCACCGGGGCTGGGGCCAACGTCCTGACTTTC

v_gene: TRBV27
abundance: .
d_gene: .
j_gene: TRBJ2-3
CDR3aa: CASSRPPGRTDTQYF
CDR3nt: TGTGCCAGCAGTCGGCCCCCAGGGCGCACAGATACGCAGTATTTT

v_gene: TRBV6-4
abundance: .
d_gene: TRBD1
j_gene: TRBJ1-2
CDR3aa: CASSSGTGGFYGYTF
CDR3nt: TGTGCCAGCAGTTCCGGGACAGGGGGCTTCTATGGCTACACCTTC

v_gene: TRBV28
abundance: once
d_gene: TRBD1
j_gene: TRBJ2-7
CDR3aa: CASRLVDRAYEQYF
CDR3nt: TGTGCCAGCAGACTCGTGGACAGGGCCTACGAGCAGTACTTC

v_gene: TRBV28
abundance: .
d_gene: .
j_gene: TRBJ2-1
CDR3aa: CASSQQRTVSSYNEQFF
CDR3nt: TGTGCCAGCAGTCAACAACGGACAGTTAGCTCCTACAATGAGCAGTTCTTC

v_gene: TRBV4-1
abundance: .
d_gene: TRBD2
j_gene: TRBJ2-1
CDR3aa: CASRELAGSRGYNEQFF
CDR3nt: TGCGCCAGCAGGGAGTTAGCGGGGTCCCGGGGGTACAATGAGCAGTTCTTC

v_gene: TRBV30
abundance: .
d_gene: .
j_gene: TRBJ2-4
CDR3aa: CAWSVGDTLAKNIQYF
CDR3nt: TGTGCCTGGAGTGTTGGGGACACACTAGCCAAAAACATTCAGTACTTC

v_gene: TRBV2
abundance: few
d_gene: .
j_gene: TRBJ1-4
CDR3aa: CASRTGFTNEKLFF
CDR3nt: TGTGCCAGCAGGACAGGTTTTACTAATGAAAAACTGTTTTTT

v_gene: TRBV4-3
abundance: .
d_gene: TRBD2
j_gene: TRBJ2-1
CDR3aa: CASSRTSGGASYNEQFF
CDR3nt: TGCGCCAGCAGCCGCACTAGCGGGGGGGCCTCCTACAATGAGCAGTTCTTC

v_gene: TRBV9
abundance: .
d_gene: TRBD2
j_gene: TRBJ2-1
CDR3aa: CASSTRSSGGYNEQFF
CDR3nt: TGTGCCAGCAGCACGAGATCTAGCGGGGGCTACAATGAGCAGTTCTTC

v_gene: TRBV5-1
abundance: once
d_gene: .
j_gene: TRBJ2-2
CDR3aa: CASRGAGAPGTGELFF
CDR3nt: TGCGCCAGCAGGGGGGCGGGAGCCCCGGGCACCGGGGAGCTGTTTTTT

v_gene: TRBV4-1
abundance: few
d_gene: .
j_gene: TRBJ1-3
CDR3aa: CASSQDPGMSRNTIYF
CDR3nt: TGCGCCAGCAGCCAAGACCCCGGGATGTCTCGAAACACCATATATTTT

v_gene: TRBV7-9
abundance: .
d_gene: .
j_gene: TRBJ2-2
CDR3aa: CSSTRPWTPNTGELFF
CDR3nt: TGTTCCAGCACCCGTCCCTGGACTCCGAACACCGGGGAGCTGTTTTTT

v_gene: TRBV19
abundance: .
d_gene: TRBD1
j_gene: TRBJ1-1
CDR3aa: CASSPKTGAGTEAFF
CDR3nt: TGTGCCAGTAGTCCCAAGACAGGGGCAGGGACTGAAGCTTTCTTT

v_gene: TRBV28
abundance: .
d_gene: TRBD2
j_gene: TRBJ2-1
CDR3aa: CASSLPRTSGKGEQFF
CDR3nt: TGTGCCAGCAGTTTACCAAGGACTAGCGGGAAAGGGGAGCAGTTCTTC

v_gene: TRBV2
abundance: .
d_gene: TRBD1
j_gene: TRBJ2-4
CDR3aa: CASSGDRGNIQYF
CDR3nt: TGTGCCAGCAGTGGGGACAGGGGAAACATTCAGTACTTC